This is a list of T cell receptor beta chains from one sample in a study of Graves' ophthalmopathy and Graves' hyperthyroidism. TCRdb itself ran the multiplex PCR reads through MiXCR, one entry per CDR3 protein. The data show around 1.1 million distinct CDR3 sequences, roughly 35% seen once. Sequencing was performed on peripheral blood or thyroid tissue (not recorded which). The source is an adult man with Graves' hyperthyroidism. Both conserved end residues are part of each CDR3.

V	CDR3
TRBV10-2	CASTQNTEAFF
TRBV10-2	CASSEDGRKEAFF
TRBV10-3	CATHFGGAVGYTF
TRBV7-2	CASSLVVWEETQYF
TRBV7-2	CASSRTGGLAGSPYEQYF
TRBV6-5	CASRNRVRGGYTF
TRBV12-3/TRBV12-4	CASSQGSAQGSHDYGYTF
TRBV7-9	CASSLASGGWEAFF
TRBV12-3/TRBV12-4	CASSLTVAGNTEAFF
TRBV6-4	CASSYSPGEAFF
TRBV7-9	CASSTLGGYTF
TRBV7-9	CASSINTGISIYEQYF
TRBV7-9	CASSWQGGYTF
TRBV6-6	CASSRSTGGLETQYF
TRBV7-2	CASSQEVRGSSYNSPLHF
TRBV20-1	CSARRGGSYEQYF
TRBV11-2	CASSSYDGTVGEAFF
TRBV5-8	CASSLVGTRVSEAFF
TRBV20-1	CSARDIQGRTQYF
TRBV5-8	CASSPRPGAEQYF
TRBV7-8	CASSHRQGAGNEKLFF
TRBV29-1	CSVGRGNTGEPFF
TRBV20-1	CSAGTGVKETQYF
TRBV6-2/TRBV6-3	CASSYGWPGQHF
TRBV20-1	CSARDDRRREKLFF
TRBV5-6	CASSLVWGRANYGYTF
TRBV2	CASTTGRYALHF
TRBV28	CASSLRLTEVTRETQYF
TRBV24-1	CATQTSRGSYEQYF
TRBV29-1	CSVVLWGLGGTEAFF
TRBV5-1	CASSLDRGGLDEAFF
TRBV7-2	CASSYRGKEAFF
TRBV19	CASSIAQAGYGYTF
TRBV9	CASSVGTNVLTF
TRBV5-1	CASTTSGRGGTQYF
TRBV29-1	CSVLPGQGIHETQYF